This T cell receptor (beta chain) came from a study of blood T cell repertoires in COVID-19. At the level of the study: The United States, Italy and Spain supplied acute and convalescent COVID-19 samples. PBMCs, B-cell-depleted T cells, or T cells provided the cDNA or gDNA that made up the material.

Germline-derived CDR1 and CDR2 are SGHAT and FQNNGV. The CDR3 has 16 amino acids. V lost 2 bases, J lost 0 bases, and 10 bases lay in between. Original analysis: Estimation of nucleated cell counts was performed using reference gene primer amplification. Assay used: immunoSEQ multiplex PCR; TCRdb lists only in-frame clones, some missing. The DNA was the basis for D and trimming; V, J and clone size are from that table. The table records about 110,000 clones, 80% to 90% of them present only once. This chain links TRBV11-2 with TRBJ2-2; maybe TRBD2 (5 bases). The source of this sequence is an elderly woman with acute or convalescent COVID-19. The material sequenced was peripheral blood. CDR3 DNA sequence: TGTGCCAGCAGCTTACGTCTAGCAGCGAACACCGGGGAGCTGTTTTTT. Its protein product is CASSLRLAANTGELFF.